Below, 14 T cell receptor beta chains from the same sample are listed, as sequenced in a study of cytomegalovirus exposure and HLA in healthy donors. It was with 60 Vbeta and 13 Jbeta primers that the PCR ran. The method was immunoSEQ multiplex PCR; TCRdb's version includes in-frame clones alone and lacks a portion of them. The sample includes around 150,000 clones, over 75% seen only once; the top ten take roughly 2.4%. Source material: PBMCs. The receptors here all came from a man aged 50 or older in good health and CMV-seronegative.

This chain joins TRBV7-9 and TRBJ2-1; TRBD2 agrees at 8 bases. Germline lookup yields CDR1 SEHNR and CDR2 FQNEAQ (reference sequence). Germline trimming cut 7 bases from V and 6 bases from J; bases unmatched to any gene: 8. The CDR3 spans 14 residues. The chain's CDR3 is CASNDRGGFNEQFF. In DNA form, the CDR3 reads TGTGCCAGCAACGACCGGGGGGGCTTCAATGAGCAGTTCTTC.

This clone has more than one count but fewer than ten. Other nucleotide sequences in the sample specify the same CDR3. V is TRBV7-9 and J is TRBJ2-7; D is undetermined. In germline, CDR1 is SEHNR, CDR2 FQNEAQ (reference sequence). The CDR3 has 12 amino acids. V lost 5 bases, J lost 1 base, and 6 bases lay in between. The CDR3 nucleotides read TGTGCCAGCAGCCCTTCTTCCTACGAGCAGTACTTC. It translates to CASSPSSYEQYF.

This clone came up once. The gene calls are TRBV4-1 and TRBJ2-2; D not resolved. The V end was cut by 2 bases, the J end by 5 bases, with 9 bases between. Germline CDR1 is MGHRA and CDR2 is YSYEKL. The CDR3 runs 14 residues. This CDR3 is CASSQFPSTGELFF. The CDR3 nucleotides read TGCGCCAGCAGCCAATTCCCCTCTACCGGGGAGCTGTTTTTT.

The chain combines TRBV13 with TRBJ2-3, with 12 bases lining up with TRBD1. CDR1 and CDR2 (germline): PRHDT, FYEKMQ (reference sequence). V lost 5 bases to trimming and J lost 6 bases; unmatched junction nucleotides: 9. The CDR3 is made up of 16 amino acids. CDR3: CASSRGQGARSDTQYF. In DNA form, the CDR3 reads TGTGCCAGCAGCCGGGGACAGGGGGCTAGATCGGATACGCAGTATTTT.

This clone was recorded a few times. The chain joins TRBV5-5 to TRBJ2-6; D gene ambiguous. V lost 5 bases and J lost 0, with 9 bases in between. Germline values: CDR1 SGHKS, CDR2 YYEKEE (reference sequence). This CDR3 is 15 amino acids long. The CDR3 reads CASSNSISGANVLTF. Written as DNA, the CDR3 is TGTGCCAGCAGTAACAGCATCTCTGGGGCCAACGTCCTGACTTTC.

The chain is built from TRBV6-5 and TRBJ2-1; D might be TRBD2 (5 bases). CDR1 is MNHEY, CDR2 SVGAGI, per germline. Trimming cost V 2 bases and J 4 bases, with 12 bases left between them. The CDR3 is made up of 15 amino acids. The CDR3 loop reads CASSYGRASYNEQFF. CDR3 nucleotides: TGTGCCAGCAGTTACGGGCGGGCGTCGTACAATGAGCAGTTCTTC.

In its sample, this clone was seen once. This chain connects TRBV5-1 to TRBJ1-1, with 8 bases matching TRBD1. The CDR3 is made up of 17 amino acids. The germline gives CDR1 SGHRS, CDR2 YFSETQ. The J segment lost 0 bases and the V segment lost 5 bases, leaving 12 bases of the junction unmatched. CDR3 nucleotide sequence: TGCGCCAGCAGTTCTCTCTACGGACAGGGAATGAACACTGAAGCTTTCTTT. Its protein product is CASSSLYGQGMNTEAFF. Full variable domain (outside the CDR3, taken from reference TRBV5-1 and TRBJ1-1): KAGVTQTPRYLIKTRGQQVTLSCSPISGHRSVSWYQQTPGQGLQFLFEYFSETQRNKGNFPGRFSGRQFSNSRSEMNVSTLELGDSALYLCASSSLYGQGMNTEAFFGQGTRLTVV.

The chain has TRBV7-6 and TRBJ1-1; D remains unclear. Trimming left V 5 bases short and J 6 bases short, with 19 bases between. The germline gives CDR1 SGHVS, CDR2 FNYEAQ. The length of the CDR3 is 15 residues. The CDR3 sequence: CASSASGRLGPEAFF. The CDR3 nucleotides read TGTGCCAGCAGCGCCAGCGGACGCCTCGGGCCTGAAGCTTTCTTT.

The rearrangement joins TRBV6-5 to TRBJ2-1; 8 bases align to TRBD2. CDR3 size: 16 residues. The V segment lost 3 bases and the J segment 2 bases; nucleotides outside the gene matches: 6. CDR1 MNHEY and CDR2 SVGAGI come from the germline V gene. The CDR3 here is CASSYWSGGAYNEQFF. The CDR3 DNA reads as TGTGCCAGCAGTTATTGGTCGGGAGGGGCCTACAATGAGCAGTTCTTC.

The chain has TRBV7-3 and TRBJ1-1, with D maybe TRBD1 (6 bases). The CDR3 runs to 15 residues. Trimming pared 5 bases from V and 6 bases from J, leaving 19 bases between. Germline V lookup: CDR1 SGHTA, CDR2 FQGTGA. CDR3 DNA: TGTGCCAGCAGCCCCGGGGCCACAGGGCTAGCTGAAGCTTTCTTT. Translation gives CASSPGATGLAEAFF.

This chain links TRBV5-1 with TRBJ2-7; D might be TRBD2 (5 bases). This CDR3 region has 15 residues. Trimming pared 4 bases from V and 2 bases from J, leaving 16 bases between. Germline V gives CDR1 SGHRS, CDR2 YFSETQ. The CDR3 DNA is TGCGCCAGCAGCGATAAAAGGGAGAACACCTACGAGCAGTACTTC. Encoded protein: CASSDKRENTYEQYF.

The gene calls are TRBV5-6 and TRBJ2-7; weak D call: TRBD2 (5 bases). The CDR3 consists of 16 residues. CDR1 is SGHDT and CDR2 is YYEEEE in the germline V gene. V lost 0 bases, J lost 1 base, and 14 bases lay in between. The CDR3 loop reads CASSLAGVTQSYEQYF. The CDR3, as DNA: TGTGCCAGCAGCTTGGCCGGGGTGACTCAATCCTACGAGCAGTACTTC.

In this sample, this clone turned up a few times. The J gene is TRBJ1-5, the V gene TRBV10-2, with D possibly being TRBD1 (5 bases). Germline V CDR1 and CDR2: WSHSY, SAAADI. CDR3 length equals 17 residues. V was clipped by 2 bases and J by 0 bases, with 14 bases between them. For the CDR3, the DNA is TGCGCCAGCAGTGAGGGCCGGGGGTTTAGTAGCAATCAGCCCCAGCATTTT. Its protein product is CASSEGRGFSSNQPQHF.

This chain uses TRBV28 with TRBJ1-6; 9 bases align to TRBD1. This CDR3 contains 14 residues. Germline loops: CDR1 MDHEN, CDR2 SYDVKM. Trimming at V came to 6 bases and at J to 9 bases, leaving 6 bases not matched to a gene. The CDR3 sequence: CASSTGTGPSPLHF. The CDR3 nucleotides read TGTGCCAGCAGCACCGGGACAGGGCCTTCACCCCTCCACTTT.